Below, 27 T cell receptor beta chains from the same sample are listed, as sequenced in a study of T cells in Graves' hyperthyroidism and ophthalmopathy. Authors of the study amplified TCR beta CDR3 regions from RNA transcripts. The TCR CDR3 was amplified in a first-round RT-PCR using the HTBI primer set. Via MiXCR, TCRdb re-called the multiplex PCR reads, giving one row per CDR3 protein. The repertoire includes roughly 700,000 distinct CDR3 sequences, approximately 14% of them detected once, and roughly 10% sits in the top ten. The specimen was blood. These receptors came from a young woman with Graves' hyperthyroidism.

This clonotype was recorded a few times. The genes are TRBV10-3 and TRBJ2-7; D is possibly TRBD1 (6 bases). Germline CDR1 ENHRY, CDR2 SYGVKD. The CDR3 runs to 13 residues. The V and J ends lost 9 bases and 4 bases respectively, with 16 bases between them. The CDR3 coding sequence is TGTGCCATTAGCCCATCACAGGGATACGAGCAGTACTTC. It encodes CAISPSQGYEQYF.

The V call is TRBV6-2 or TRBV6-3, the J call TRBJ2-7; 10 bases are shared with TRBD1. Germline V gene data show CDR1 as MNHEY and CDR2 as SVGEGT. The CDR3 sequence is 15 residues long. The V and J ends lost 2 bases and 5 bases, in that order; junction bases with no gene match: 6. The CDR3 DNA reads TGTGCCAGCAGTTACACCGGGACAGGGGACCACGAGCAGTACTTC. It translates to CASSYTGTGDHEQYF.

In the case of this clonotype: One end of the junction varies from germline; a read error may be responsible. The chain uses TRBV5-1 and TRBJ2-2, with D possibly being TRBD1 or TRBD2 (5 bases each). Germline-derived CDR1 and CDR2 are SGHRS and YFSETQ. This CDR3 has 12 amino acids. DNA for the CDR3: TGTGCCCGAGGGGATTTCCACGGGGAGCTGTTTTTT. Encoded protein: CARGDFHGELFF.

The CDR3 reads CASSLSAPYEQYF. The DNA for the CDR3 is TGTGCCAGCAGCCTATCGGCCCCCTACGAGCAGTACTTC. This chain links TRBV27 with TRBJ2-7; no clear D gene. The germline V and J ends were trimmed by 6 bases and 2 bases, with 11 bases remaining between them. CDR3 length equals 13 residues. Germline values: CDR1 MNHEY, CDR2 SMNVEV (reference sequence).

Concerning this clonotype: This may come from a read error, since a much larger clone is one base off. The chain uses TRBV6-1 and TRBJ2-2; 8 nucleotides match TRBD1. The CDR3 is 16 amino acids. The germline CDR1 and CDR2 sequences are MNHNS and SASEGT. The CDR3 bases are TGTGCCAGCAGTCGTTTGGGACAGGCGAACACCGGGGAGCCGTTTTTT. Amino acids: CASSRLGQANTGEPFF.

The table lists this clonotype with many counts. The V call is TRBV11-2, the J call TRBJ2-7; 8 bases line up with TRBD2. Trimming at V came to 1 base and at J to 2 bases, leaving 4 bases not matched to a gene. The germline V gene has CDR1 SGHAT and CDR2 FQNNGV. The CDR3 covers 15 residues. The CDR3 DNA reads as TGTGCCAGCAGCTTAGCGGGAGGGCTTCCCTACGAGCAGTACTTC. Protein product: CASSLAGGLPYEQYF.

The chain joins TRBV9 to TRBJ2-1; a possible D gene is TRBD2 (7 bases). Germline V CDR1 and CDR2: SGDLS, YYNGEE. V was trimmed by 0 bases and J by 8 bases, leaving 12 bases between them. The CDR3 runs 14 residues. The CDR3 loop reads CASSVAPGGHEQFF. DNA of the CDR3: TGTGCCAGCAGCGTAGCCCCCGGGGGGCATGAGCAGTTCTTC.

This clonotype was detected many times. The CDR3 DNA is TGTGCCAGCAGCCGACCCTCGAACACCGGGGAGCTGTTTTTT. It specifies CASSRPSNTGELFF. V gene TRBV7-2 combines with J gene TRBJ2-2, with D uncertain. V lost 5 bases and J lost 0, with 7 bases in between. CDR1 and CDR2 (germline): SGHTA, FQGNSA. The CDR3 is 14 amino acids.

This clonotype was detected only a few times. The rearrangement links TRBV20-1 to TRBJ2-2; no definite D call. The V end was cut by 5 bases, the J end by 2 bases, with 12 bases between. Germline CDR1 reads DFQATT; CDR2 reads SNEGSKA (reference sequence). The CDR3 is 14 amino acids. Here the CDR3 DNA reads TGCAGTGCTGGGCCCATAACCAACACCGGGGAGCTGTTTTTT. Translating gives CSAGPITNTGELFF.

This clonotype appeared many times. The rearrangement uses TRBV7-9 and TRBJ1-2; possibly TRBD1 for D (5 bases). Germline V gives CDR1 SEHNR, CDR2 FQNEAQ (reference sequence). Trimming stripped 4 bases from V and 4 bases from J, with 19 bases between. The CDR3 spans 16 residues. DNA of the CDR3: TGTGCCAGCAGCTCCTCTGACAGAACCAGTGGCTATGGCTACACCTTC. It yields the protein CASSSSDRTSGYGYTF.

There are a few counts of this clonotype. The V call is TRBV10-3, the J call TRBJ2-1; D gene uncertain. CDR3 length equals 11 residues. CDR1 is ENHRY, CDR2 SYGVKD, per germline. V lost 2 bases and J lost 10, with 6 bases in between. The CDR3 nucleotides read TGTGCCATCAGTGAGGGAGACGAGCAGTTCTTC. Translated: CAISEGDEQFF.

V is TRBV4-1 and J is TRBJ2-7; 10 bases match TRBD1. Germline values: CDR1 MGHRA, CDR2 YSYEKL. J lost 0 bases, V lost 1 base, and 3 bases had no gene match. This CDR3 has 16 amino acids. The CDR3 loop is CASSQAGTGVSYEQYF. CDR3 coding DNA: TGCGCCAGCAGCCAAGCTGGGACAGGGGTCTCCTACGAGCAGTACTTC.

There are a few counts of this clonotype. The chain recombines TRBV6-1 with TRBJ1-5, with D maybe TRBD1 (5 bases). The CDR3 loop spans 19 amino acids. Trimming shortened V by 5 bases and J by 0 bases, and 23 bases separated the two germline ends. Germline lookup yields CDR1 MNHNS and CDR2 SASEGT. The CDR3 sequence is CASSKVRSGGSYSNQPQHF. The CDR3 nucleotides read TGTGCCAGCAGTAAGGTTCGTTCCGGGGGGTCCTATAGCAATCAGCCCCAGCATTTT.

This clonotype occurred a few times. V is TRBV7-2 and J is TRBJ2-7; D is uncertain. V lost 3 bases and J lost 2, with 8 bases in between. CDR1 and CDR2 from the germline V gene are SGHTA and FQGNSA. The CDR3 spans 13 residues. The CDR3 region is CASSLSFTYEQYF. CDR3 bases: TGTGCCAGCAGCTTGTCATTCACCTACGAGCAGTACTTC.

This clonotype was observed many times. V is TRBV20-1 and J is TRBJ1-5; a weak D match, TRBD1 (6 bases). The ends were cut back, 3 bases at V and 4 bases at J, with 16 bases in the middle. Germline lookup yields CDR1 DFQATT and CDR2 SNEGSKA (reference sequence). This CDR3 has 15 residues. CDR3 in DNA: TGCAGTGCTAGGTCGGGGGGGCGGACTAATCAGCCCCAGCATTTT. This sequence encodes CSARSGGRTNQPQHF.

This clonotype was seen a few times. The chain couples TRBV4-1 to TRBJ2-2; D tentatively fits TRBD1 or TRBD2 (6 bases each). From germline, CDR1 is MGHRA and CDR2 YSYEKL. V lost 1 base and J 4 bases, leaving 13 bases between the germline ends. The CDR3 is 16 residues long. The CDR3 region has the DNA TGCGCCAGCAGCCAAGCAAGAGGGGGGCGCACCGGGGAGCTGTTTTTT. Its translation: CASSQARGGRTGELFF.

This clonotype turned up a few times. The chain uses TRBV12-3 or TRBV12-4 and TRBJ2-7; TRBD1 matches at 10 bases. This CDR3 contains 18 residues. Trimming removed 6 bases from V and 0 bases from J; junction bases left unmatched: 14. CDR3 nucleotide sequence: TGTGCCAGCAGCTCCCGGGACAGGGGCACGCGCGGCTCCTACGAGCAGTACTTC. Protein: CASSSRDRGTRGSYEQYF.

V is TRBV19 and J is TRBJ2-5, with D maybe TRBD2 (5 bases). Trimming removed 4 bases at V and 5 bases at J, with 14 bases between. The CDR3 totals 14 residues. Per germline, CDR1 LNHDA and CDR2 SQIVND (reference sequence). Written as DNA, the CDR3 is TGTGCCAGTAGTAGCGGCGGGCTAAGCGAGACCCAGTACTTC. It codes for CASSSGGLSETQYF. The complete variable domain, with remaining parts taken from reference TRBV19 and TRBJ2-5, reads DGGITQSPKYLFRKEGQNVTLSCEQNLNHDAMYWYRQDPGQGLRLIYYSQIVNDFQKGDIAEGYSVSREKKESFPLTVTSAQKNPTAFYLCASSSGGLSETQYFGPGTRLLVL.

This clonotype came up many times. The genes are TRBV7-9 and TRBJ2-1; D is undetermined. The CDR3 is 17 residues long. V shed 0 bases and J shed 6 bases, with 18 bases lying between them. CDR1 SEHNR and CDR2 FQNEAQ come from the germline V gene (reference sequence). Here the CDR3 reads CASSLALTIRPANEQFF. CDR3 in DNA: TGTGCCAGCAGCTTAGCCCTTACGATCAGGCCTGCCAATGAGCAGTTCTTC. Supplemented by reference TRBV7-9 and TRBJ2-1, the full variable domain reads DTGVSQNPRHKITKRGQNVTFRCDPISEHNRLYWYRQTLGQGPEFLTYFQNEAQLEKSRLLSDRFSAERPKGSFSTLEIQRTEQGDSAMYLCASSLALTIRPANEQFFGPGTRLTVL.

This clonotype showed up many times. The chain uses TRBV3-1 and TRBJ2-1; D gene uncertain. Trimming shortened V by 3 bases and J by 6 bases, and 12 bases separated the two germline ends. Germline V gives CDR1 LGHDT, CDR2 YNNKEL (reference sequence). The CDR3 extends over 14 amino acids. CDR3 sequence reads: CASSHPSSTNEQFF. The CDR3 nucleotides are TGTGCCAGCAGCCATCCTTCCTCCACCAATGAGCAGTTCTTC.

This clonotype has a count of ten or more. CDR3 sequence reads: CASSQDVRARGYTF. CDR3 in DNA: TGTGCCAGCAGCCAAGATGTGCGGGCCCGTGGCTACACCTTC. This chain connects TRBV3-1 to TRBJ1-2; D is unresolved. The CDR3 length is 14 residues. Trimming took 0 bases from V and 7 from J, leaving 12 bases between them. CDR1 LGHDT and CDR2 YNNKEL come from the germline V gene (reference sequence).

In this sample, this clonotype turned up many times. The rearrangement joins TRBV6-1 to TRBJ2-2; 8 bases agree with TRBD2. CDR1 MNHNS and CDR2 SASEGT come from the germline V gene. Germline trimming cut 5 bases from V and 7 bases from J; bases unmatched to any gene: 6. The CDR3 runs 14 residues. The CDR3 protein is CASSSTSGGGELFF. CDR3 DNA: TGTGCCAGCAGTTCCACTAGCGGAGGCGGGGAGCTGTTTTTT.

This clonotype was detected ten times or more. The CDR3 DNA reads as TGCACTACTCAACCCGCGGGAGGTCACAATGAGCAGTTCTTC. This sequence encodes CTTQPAGGHNEQFF. This chain uses TRBV20-1 with TRBJ2-1; TRBD2 agrees at 8 bases. The CDR3 length is 14 residues. CDR1 and CDR2 from the germline V gene are DFQATT and SNEGSKA (reference sequence).

A few counts support this clonotype. The rearrangement uses TRBV5-1 and TRBJ2-5; D may be TRBD1 or TRBD2 (5 bases each). Germline CDR1 and CDR2: SGHRS and YFSETQ. This CDR3 contains 14 residues. The ends were cut back, 0 bases at V and 4 bases at J, with 10 bases in the middle. CDR3 bases: TGCGCCAGCAGCTTGGGGGACGGGATAGAGACCCAGTACTTC. This sequence encodes CASSLGDGIETQYF.

At least ten counts were recorded for this clonotype. The chain combines TRBV7-6 with TRBJ2-7; D is unresolved. The ends were cut back, 5 bases at V and 0 bases at J, with 11 bases in the middle. Germline V gene data show CDR1 as SGHVS and CDR2 as FNYEAQ. CDR3 size: 14 residues. CDR3: CASSITRSSYEQYF. CDR3 nucleotide sequence: TGTGCCAGCAGCATAACACGAAGCTCCTACGAGCAGTACTTC.

This clonotype was counted many times. This chain connects TRBV2 to TRBJ1-1; D not resolved. The CDR3 is 14 residues long. From germline, CDR1 is SNHLY and CDR2 FYNNEI. The ends were cut back, 5 bases at V and 7 bases at J, with 17 bases in the middle. In DNA form, the CDR3 reads TGTGCCAGCAGTCAGGCCCGGACCAACGGTGAAGCTTTCTTT. This encodes CASSQARTNGEAFF. The entire variable domain, with the rest obtained from reference TRBV2 and TRBJ1-1, is as follows: EPEVTQTPSHQVTQMGQEVILRCVPISNHLYFYWYRQILGQKVEFLVSFYNNEISEKSEIFDDQFSVERPDGSNFTLKIRSTKLEDSAMYFCASSQARTNGEAFFGQGTRLTVV.

The chain links TRBV11-2 to TRBJ2-1, with D perhaps TRBD2 (7 bases). The length of the CDR3 is 16 residues. V was pared by 7 bases and J by 3 bases, with 19 bases between. Germline CDR1 SGHAT, CDR2 FQNNGV. The CDR3 sequence is CASIRGGGFSYNEQFF. The CDR3 DNA reads TGTGCCAGCATCCGAGGGGGGGGTTTCAGCTACAATGAGCAGTTCTTC. Variable domain in full (rest from reference TRBV11-2 and TRBJ2-1): EAGVAQSPRYKIIEKRQSVAFWCNPISGHATLYWYQQILGQGPKLLIQFQNNGVVDDSQLPKDRFSAERLKGVDSTLKIQPAKLEDSAVYLCASIRGGGFSYNEQFFGPGTRLTVL.